This T cell receptor (beta chain) was documented in a study of blood T cell repertoires in COVID-19 (dated by TCRdb to the early 2020s). Concerning the study at large: Samples from collaborators originated in the United States, Italy and Spain and spanned both the acute and convalescent phases of COVID-19. The material from the prospective study consisted of cDNA or gDNA derived from T cells, B-cell-depleted T cells, or PBMCs. The dataset comprised deeply sampled blood TCRbeta repertoires from subjects exposed to, actively infected with, or recovered from COVID-19. The repertoires were released in a freely available public database intended as a resource for research on the immune response to SARS-CoV-2. The samples were drawn from the first 160 participants of the ongoing ImmuneRACE study and from 950 to 1,500 subjects provided by 6 global collaborators. Nearly every sample came with metadata listing a de-identified subject ID, COVID-19 status, age in years and sex. HLA class I and class II types, where available, came from metadata supplied by the sample provider rather than from assay-based typing.

Overall study outcomes, separate from this receptor: The amount of clinical and demographic metadata varied by source and participant and was provided uncurated.

The CDR3 sequence holds 14 residues, the cysteine and phenylalanine included. CDR3 DNA is the only sequence kept; it has 42 bases, read in frame from the first base. For this chain, trimming is 8 bases at the V end and 4 bases at the J end, and the number of junction bases without a gene match is 9. From a lookup of the germline V gene, CDR1 and CDR2 are MNHEY and SVGAGI. Each collaborating institution followed its own protocols to collect whole blood in K2EDTA tubes. For TCRbeta analysis, collaborator samples were shipped as frozen whole blood, as isolated PBMCs, or as DNA extracted from either sample type. TCRbeta CDR3 regions were amplified from genomic DNA by means of the immunoSEQ Assay, a bias-controlled multiplex PCR. Per the authors' processing: The number of nucleated cells in each sample was estimated from the amplification of reference gene primers within the assay. To quantify the absolute abundance of each unique TCRbeta CDR3 rearrangement, sequence reads were collapsed and filtered. Productive Simpson clonality was computed per sample as the square root of Simpson's diversity index over productive rearrangements. TCRdb took this table from immuneACCESS and kept in-frame rearrangements with V and J called. Such tables lack part of the clones; where checked against another copy, unresolved V genes explain under half of the gap, and the rest is unexplained. V and J calls and clone size follow that table, whereas D and trimming were derived from the DNA. Here the sample has roughly 86,000 clones; about nine tenths occur a single time. The ten largest clones take up about 2% of the sample.

A word on this clone: Its cognate antigen has yet to be identified. The sample holds no much larger clone one base away, and base qualities are not on file.

The source material was peripheral blood. Recombination linked TRBV6-5 to TRBJ2-3; TRBD2 lines up with 7 middle nucleotides. This clonotype originated in a woman in her fifties or sixties in a cohort sampled during active COVID-19. The CDR3 region reads CASSEGLAADTQYF. The sequence in DNA is TGTGCCAGCTCCGAAGGGCTAGCGGCAGATACGCAGTATTTT.